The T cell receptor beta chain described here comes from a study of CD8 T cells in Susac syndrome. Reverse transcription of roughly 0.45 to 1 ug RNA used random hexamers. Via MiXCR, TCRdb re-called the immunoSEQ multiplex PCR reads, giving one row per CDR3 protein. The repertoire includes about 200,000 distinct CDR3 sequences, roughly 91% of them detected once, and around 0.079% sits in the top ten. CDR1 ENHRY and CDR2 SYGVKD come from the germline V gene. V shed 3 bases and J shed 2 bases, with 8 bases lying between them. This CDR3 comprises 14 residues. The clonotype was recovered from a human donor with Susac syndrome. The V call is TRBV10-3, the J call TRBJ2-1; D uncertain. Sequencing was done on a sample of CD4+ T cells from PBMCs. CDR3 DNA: TGTGCCATCAGTGAAGGCCCTACCTACAATGAGCAGTTCTTC. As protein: CAISEGPTYNEQFF.